A single sample gave rise to the 2 T cell receptor beta chains below, sequenced in a study of Tregs in tolerant kidney transplant recipients. Related graft donors supplied nonmyeloablative bone marrow transplants, and mixed chimerism was transient. The table came from immunoSEQ multiplex PCR; TCRdb's copy has only in-frame clones and leaves some out. This sample's table reports 11,000 to 15,000 clones. Sequencing used CD8+ T cells from blood (PBMCs), obtained 6 months after the transplant. Every receptor here comes from a human patient who received a combined kidney and bone marrow transplant. Some T cells could come from the graft donor.

CDR3 region: CASSLGQGGNEQFF. Partial CDR3 DNA: TGCGCCAGCAGCTTGGGACAGGGAGGCAATGAG. The chain is built from TRBV5-1 and TRBJ2-1; tentatively, D is TRBD1 (7 bases). With the read ending 3 residues before the CDR3 end, the germline J gene is used to fill in that end. The germline V and J ends were trimmed by 0 bases and 6 bases, with 10 bases remaining between them. Germline CDR1 reads SGHRS; CDR2 reads YFSETQ. The CDR3 contains 14 residues.

As regards this clone: With the read ending 3 residues before the CDR3 end, the germline J gene is used to fill in that end. The chain couples TRBV30 to TRBJ2-2, with D perhaps matching TRBD1 (5 bases). The CDR3 has 16 residues. CDR1 GTSNPN and CDR2 SVGIG come from the germline V gene (reference sequence). The CDR3 protein is CAWSVRQRSGANVLFF. The sequenced part of the CDR3 DNA is TGTGCCTGGAGTGTAAGGCAACGCTCTGGGGCCAACGTG.